The entry that follows covers one T cell receptor (beta chain) sequence. Its antigen is unknown. This sample was included in a study of CD8 T cells in ankylosing spondylitis. Study observations and caveats: Apparently characteristic of ankylosing spondylitis blood was a TCR beta motif (roughly eight highly homologous variants). Enrichment of disease-linked clones was reportedly significant in matched ankylosing spondylitis synovial fluid.

TCR beta libraries were made by quantitative 5'-RACE with molecular barcodes. TCRdb analysed the 5' RACE reads with MiXCR anew, one entry per CDR3 protein. The sample lists just under 550,000 distinct CDR3 sequences, 12% occurring once. V lost 1 base, J lost 6 bases, and 7 bases stayed unmatched. This CDR3 contains 15 residues. Germline V lookup: CDR1 LGHDT, CDR2 YNNKEL (reference sequence). The sequencing input was blood, either unsorted or a sorted T cell fraction (not recorded which). This chain uses TRBV3-1 with TRBJ2-7, with 9 bases matching TRBD2. The source is a male donor with ankylosing spondylitis. CDR3 coding DNA: TGTGCCAGCAGCCAAGTCTCTGCGGGAGGGTTCGAGCAGTACTTC. Its translation: CASSQVSAGGFEQYF.